This passage covers 24 T cell receptor beta chains from one sample sequenced in a study of shared clonotypes between healthy human individuals (dated by TCRdb to about 2020). The library was obtained by the immunoSEQ multiplex PCR assay. TCRdb mirrors the immuneACCESS table, restricted to in-frame sequences. Some clones are absent from its copies; in checked studies, under half trace to an unresolved V gene, and the reason for the others is unknown. The sample contains roughly 96,000 clones, roughly 50% of them found a single time. The ten largest clones represent about 14% of the sample. Sequenced sample: PBMCs. These receptors all come from a woman aged 40 to 50 in good health. Some clones in this sample may be carry-over from other donors' samples.

The table lists this clone with a few counts. This rearrangement joins TRBV20-1 to TRBJ1-1; possible D gene TRBD1, 5 bases. There are 11 residues in the CDR3. Germline assignment: CDR1 DFQATT and CDR2 SNEGSKA (reference sequence). Trimming removed 5 bases at V and 13 bases at J, with 17 bases between. CDR3 region: CSARDGHGGFF. The DNA of the CDR3 is TGCAGTGCTCGGGATGGGCACGGGGGTTTCTTT.

The table lists this clone with a few counts. A much larger clone differs by one base, so this may be a read error. The rearrangement uses TRBV27 and TRBJ2-1; possibly TRBD2 for D (5 bases). This CDR3 region has 15 residues. The V gene's germline CDR1 is MNHEY and CDR2 SMNVEV (reference sequence). The DNA for the CDR3 is TGTGCCAGCAGTTTAGTGCTAGCACTCCACAATGAGCAGCTCTTC. Translation gives CASSLVLALHNEQLF.

V gene TRBV6-4 combines with J gene TRBJ2-1; no firm D call. The CDR3 extends over 12 amino acids. V lost 5 bases and J 8 bases, leaving 10 bases between the germline ends. The germline V gene has CDR1 MRHNA and CDR2 SNTAGT. CDR3 region: CASSPPSHEQFF. Written as DNA, the CDR3 is TGTGCCAGCAGTCCACCCTCCCATGAGCAGTTCTTC.

Details on this clone: It differs at one base from a far larger clone, so likely a read error. This sample also contains other DNA sequences that code for the same CDR3. The chain employs TRBV30 and TRBJ2-5; D is unclear. The assigned J gene may be wrong: the sequence end matches TRBJ2-7 better. Germline V gene sequence: CDR1 GTSNPN, CDR2 SVGIG (reference sequence). The CDR3 has 13 residues. The CDR3 here is CAWTRPPSYEQYF. CDR3 bases: TGTGCCTGGACCCGGCCCCCTTCCTACGAGCAGTACTTC.

The rearrangement uses TRBV7-2 and TRBJ2-7, with a possible D match to TRBD2 (5 bases). Trimming shortened V by 4 bases and J by 3 bases, and 10 bases separated the two germline ends. Germline CDR1 and CDR2: SGHTA and FQGNSA. This CDR3 is built from 13 residues. CDR3 DNA sequence: TGTGCCAGCAGCTCAGGACTGTTCTACGAGCAGTACTTC. Its protein product is CASSSGLFYEQYF.

This clone was seen a few times. The chain links TRBV25-1 to TRBJ2-7; D unresolved. CDR1 is MGHDK and CDR2 is SYGVNS in the germline V gene. V was trimmed by 1 base and J by 2 bases, leaving 9 bases between them. The CDR3 runs to 14 residues. CDR3 residues: CASSESSLPYEQYF. The CDR3 DNA sequence: TGTGCCAGCAGTGAATCCAGTTTGCCCTACGAGCAGTACTTC.

The chain has TRBV6-1 and TRBJ1-1; possible D gene TRBD1, 6 bases. The CDR3 has 17 residues. Germline V gene data show CDR1 as MNHNS and CDR2 as SASEGT. Trimming cost V 0 bases and J 0 bases, with 14 bases left between them. The CDR3 sequence is CASSEARTGALNTEAFF. In DNA, the CDR3 is TGTGCCAGCAGTGAAGCGAGAACGGGGGCGTTGAACACTGAAGCTTTCTTT.

This clone was observed many times. The rearrangement links TRBV21-1 to TRBJ2-3; TRBD1 is the table's D call and was not checked against the DNA. TRBV21-1 corresponds to a pseudogene. CDR3 length: 12 residues. CDR3 residues: CASRQGADTQYF. For the CDR3, the DNA is TGTGCCAGCAGGCAAGGGGCAGATACGCAGTATTTT.

This clone was recorded at least ten times. The gene calls are TRBV7-9 and TRBJ2-1; D call uncertain. There are 12 residues in the CDR3. Germline CDR1 is SEHNR and CDR2 is FQNEAQ (reference sequence). The V end lost 5 bases, the J end lost 7 bases, and 9 bases lay between the germline ends. Written as DNA, the CDR3 is TGTGCCAGCAGCCCCGACGAGAATGAGCAGTTCTTC. This encodes CASSPDENEQFF.

The chain couples TRBV6-5 to TRBJ2-7, with D possibly being TRBD2 (6 bases). V gave up 8 bases and J gave up 2 bases, with 16 bases separating them. Germline CDR1 reads MNHEY; CDR2 reads SVGAGI. The CDR3 has 14 amino acids. CDR3 nucleotides: TGTGCCAGCCATAGTAGGCTAGCGCCCTACGAGCAGTACTTC. It yields the protein CASHSRLAPYEQYF.

For this clone: The same CDR3 also results from other DNA sequences found in this sample. This chain connects TRBV7-3 to TRBJ1-1; no clear D gene. CDR3 length equals 13 residues. From germline, CDR1 is SGHTA and CDR2 FQGTGA. V lost 0 bases and J 2 bases, leaving 4 bases between the germline ends. The CDR3 bases are TGTGCCAGCAGCTTAACGGGCAACACTGAAGCTTTCTTT. Amino acids: CASSLTGNTEAFF. The complete variable domain, with remaining parts taken from reference TRBV7-3 and TRBJ1-1, reads GAGVSQTPSNKVTEKGKYVELRCDPISGHTALYWYRQSLGQGPEFLIYFQGTGAADDSGLPNDRFFAVRPEGSVSTLKIQRTERGDSAVYLCASSLTGNTEAFFGQGTRLTVV.

This clone was picked up a small number of times. The chain has TRBV5-1 and TRBJ2-5; weak D call: TRBD1 (6 bases). V was cut by 0 bases and J by 5 bases, with 14 bases left in between. The CDR3 sequence is 15 residues long. CDR1 is SGHRS, CDR2 YFSETQ, per germline. CDR3 nucleotide sequence: TGCGCCAGCAGCTTGGCCCCCCTACAGGGCGAGACCCAGTACTTC. Its translation: CASSLAPLQGETQYF.

This clone occurred a few times. The rearrangement joins TRBV2 to TRBJ2-1; 7 bases line up with TRBD2. The V segment lost 3 bases and the J segment 4 bases; nucleotides outside the gene matches: 6. The CDR3 loop spans 15 amino acids. Germline assignment: CDR1 SNHLY and CDR2 FYNNEI. The CDR3 DNA sequence: TGTGCCAGCAGTGAGGGGCTAGCGGCTTACAATGAGCAGTTCTTC. It yields the protein CASSEGLAAYNEQFF.

With respect to this clone: A single base separates this from a much larger clone, so it may be a read error. The chain has TRBV6-5 and TRBJ2-3, with D possibly TRBD2 on 6 matching bases. The V gene's germline CDR1 is MNHEY and CDR2 SVGAGI. The V end was cut by 0 bases, the J end by 2 bases, with 12 bases between. The CDR3 covers 16 residues. The CDR3 sequence is CASSYSMSGHTDTQYF. CDR3 sequence (DNA): TGTGCCAGCAGTTACTCGATGAGCGGGCACACAGATACGCAGTATTTT.

The V and J genes are TRBV25-1 and TRBJ2-4; 8 bases fit TRBD1. Germline V gives CDR1 MGHDK, CDR2 SYGVNS. This CDR3 comprises 12 residues. CDR3 sequence: CADRVTKNIQYF. In nucleotides, the CDR3 is TGTGCGGACAGGGTCACCAAAAACATTCAGTACTTC.

The gene calls are TRBV11-1 and TRBJ1-2; D is unresolved. CDR3 size: 14 residues. Trimming took 2 bases from V and 2 from J, leaving 9 bases between them. CDR1 is SGHAT and CDR2 is FQDESV in the germline V gene (reference sequence). The CDR3 protein is CASSLSDENYGYTF. The DNA of the CDR3 is TGTGCCAGCAGCTTATCTGACGAAAACTATGGCTACACCTTC.

This clone was counted between two and nine times. The chain carries TRBV2 and TRBJ2-1, with 7 bases that match TRBD2. Germline-derived CDR1 and CDR2 are SNHLY and FYNNEI. The V segment lost 5 bases and the J segment 1 base; nucleotides outside the gene matches: 2. The CDR3 extends over 14 amino acids. For the CDR3, the DNA is TGTGCCAGCAGTTTACTAGCGTCCTACAATGAGCAGTTCTTC. Translation: CASSLLASYNEQFF. Based on the CDR3 plus reference TRBV2 and TRBJ2-1, the full variable domain is EPEVTQTPSHQVTQMGQEVILRCVPISNHLYFYWYRQILGQKVEFLVSFYNNEISEKSEIFDDQFSVERPDGSNFTLKIRSTKLEDSAMYFCASSLLASYNEQFFGPGTRLTVL.

This chain's CDR3 is CSVDEQVYGYTF. CDR3 DNA sequence: TGCAGCGTTGACGAGCAGGTCTATGGCTACACCTTC. This chain uses TRBV29-1 with TRBJ1-2; no firm D call. Germline loops: CDR1 SQVTM, CDR2 ANQGSEA. V was shortened by 3 bases and J by 4 bases, with 9 bases between the two germline ends. The CDR3 has 12 residues.

A note on this clone: A much larger clone lies one base from this, so it may be a read error. The chain combines TRBV27 with TRBJ2-7, with 7 bases that match TRBD1. The CDR3 loop spans 13 amino acids. CDR1 and CDR2 (germline): MNHEY, SMNVEV (reference sequence). CDR3 coding DNA: TGTGCCAGCAGTACGACAGGGTCCCACGAGCGGTACTTC. Protein sequence: CASSTTGSHERYF.

J is TRBJ1-2 and V is TRBV27; D is possibly TRBD1 (5 bases). The germline V and J ends were trimmed by 8 bases and 2 bases, with 18 bases remaining between them. The CDR3 totals 15 residues. CDR1 is MNHEY, CDR2 SMNVEV, per germline (reference sequence). The CDR3 nucleotides read TGTGCCAGCGCTAAACAGACCGGGGGGAACTATGGCTACACCTTC. It translates to CASAKQTGGNYGYTF.

This clone was picked up a small number of times. The same CDR3 also results from other DNA sequences found in this sample. The chain combines TRBV2 with TRBJ2-2; D gene ambiguous. This CDR3 region has 11 residues. Germline V CDR1 and CDR2: SNHLY, FYNNEI. Trimming pared 7 bases from V and 1 base from J, leaving 1 base between. The CDR3 DNA is TGTGCCAGCAAGAACACCGGGGAGCTGTTTTTT. It encodes CASKNTGELFF. The full variable domain, with the rest looked up from reference TRBV2 and TRBJ2-2, is EPEVTQTPSHQVTQMGQEVILRCVPISNHLYFYWYRQILGQKVEFLVSFYNNEISEKSEIFDDQFSVERPDGSNFTLKIRSTKLEDSAMYFCASKNTGELFFGEGSRLTVL.

The chain carries TRBV28 and TRBJ2-7; tentative D call: TRBD2 (6 bases). The germline V gene encodes CDR1 MDHEN and CDR2 SYDVKM. V lost 3 bases and J 0 bases, leaving 12 bases between the germline ends. The CDR3 has 15 residues. This chain's CDR3 is CASSFGLIGSYEQYF. The CDR3 DNA follows: TGTGCCAGCAGTTTTGGACTAATTGGCTCCTACGAGCAGTACTTC.

Concerning this clone: A much more abundant neighbour one base away suggests this may be a read error. The chain has TRBV6-5 and TRBJ1-2, with D possibly TRBD1 on 5 matching bases. Germline V gives CDR1 MNHEY, CDR2 SVGAGI. The CDR3 has 15 amino acids. Trimming cost V 5 bases and J 3 bases, with 16 bases left between them. Here the CDR3 DNA reads TGTGCCAGCAGTAAAATATCGGGCAGGGACTATGGCTACACCTTC. Translating gives CASSKISGRDYGYTF.

This clone occurred a few times. The V gene is TRBV7-2, the J gene TRBJ1-3, with D possibly matching TRBD1 (5 bases). V gave up 4 bases and J gave up 0 bases, with 10 bases separating them. CDR1 and CDR2 (germline): SGHTA, FQGNSA. The CDR3 sequence is 15 residues long. The DNA of the CDR3 is TGTGCCAGCAGCTGGGACGGATTCTCTGGAAACACCATATATTTT. Translating it yields CASSWDGFSGNTIYF. The variable domain in full, with the rest retrieved from reference TRBV7-2 and TRBJ1-3, is GAGVSQSPSNKVTEKGKDVELRCDPISGHTALYWYRQSLGQGLEFLIYFQGNSAPDKSGLPSDRFSAERTGGSVSTLTIQRTQQEDSAVYLCASSWDGFSGNTIYFGEGSWLTVV.